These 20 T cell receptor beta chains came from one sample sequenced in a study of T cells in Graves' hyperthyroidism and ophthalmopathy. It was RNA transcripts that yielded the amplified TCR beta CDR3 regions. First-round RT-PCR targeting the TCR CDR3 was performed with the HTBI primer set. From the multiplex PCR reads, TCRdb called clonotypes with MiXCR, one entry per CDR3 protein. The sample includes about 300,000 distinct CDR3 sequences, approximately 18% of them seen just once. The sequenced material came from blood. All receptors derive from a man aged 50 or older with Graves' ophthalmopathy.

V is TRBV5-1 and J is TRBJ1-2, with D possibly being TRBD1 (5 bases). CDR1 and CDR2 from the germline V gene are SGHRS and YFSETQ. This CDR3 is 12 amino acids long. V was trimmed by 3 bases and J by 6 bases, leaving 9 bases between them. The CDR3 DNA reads TGCGCCAGCAGCTGGCTGGGGGATGGCTACACCTTC. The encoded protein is CASSWLGDGYTF.

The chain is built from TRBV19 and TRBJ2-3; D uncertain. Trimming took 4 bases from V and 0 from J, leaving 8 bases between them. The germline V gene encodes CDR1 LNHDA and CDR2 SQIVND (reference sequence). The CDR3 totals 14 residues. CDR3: CASSTRTSTDTQYF. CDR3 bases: TGTGCCAGTAGTACTCGGACCAGCACAGATACGCAGTATTTT.

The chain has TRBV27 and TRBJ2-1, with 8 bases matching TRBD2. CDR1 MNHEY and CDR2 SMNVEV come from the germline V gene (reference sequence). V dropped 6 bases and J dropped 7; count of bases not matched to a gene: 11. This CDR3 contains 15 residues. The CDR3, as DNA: TGTGCCAGCAGCCGAACTAGCGGCGGAATAAATGAGCAGTTCTTC. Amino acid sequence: CASSRTSGGINEQFF.

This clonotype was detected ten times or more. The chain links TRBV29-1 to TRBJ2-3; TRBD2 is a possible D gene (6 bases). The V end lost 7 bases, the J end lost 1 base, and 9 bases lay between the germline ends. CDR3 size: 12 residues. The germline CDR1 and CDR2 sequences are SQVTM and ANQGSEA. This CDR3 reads CSAGEGTDTQYF. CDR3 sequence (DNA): TGCAGCGCTGGGGAGGGCACAGATACGCAGTATTTT.

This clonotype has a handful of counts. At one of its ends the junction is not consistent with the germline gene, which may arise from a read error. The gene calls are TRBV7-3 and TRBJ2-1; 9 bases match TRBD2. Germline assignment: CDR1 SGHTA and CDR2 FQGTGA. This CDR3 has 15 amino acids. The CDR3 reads CVSSFIAGANNEQFF. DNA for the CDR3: TGTGTCAGCAGCTTTATAGCGGGAGCGAACAATGAGCAGTTCTTC.

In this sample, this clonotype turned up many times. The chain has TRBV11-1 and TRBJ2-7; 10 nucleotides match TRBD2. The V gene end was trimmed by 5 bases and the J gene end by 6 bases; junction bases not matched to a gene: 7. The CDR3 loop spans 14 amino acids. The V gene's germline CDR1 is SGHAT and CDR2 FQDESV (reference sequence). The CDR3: CASSQLAGGSEQYF. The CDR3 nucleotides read TGTGCCAGCAGCCAATTAGCGGGAGGTAGCGAGCAGTACTTC. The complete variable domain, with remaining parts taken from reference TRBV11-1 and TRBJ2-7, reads EAEVAQSPRYKITEKSQAVAFWCDPISGHATLYWYRQILGQGPELLVQFQDESVVDDSQLPKDRFSAERLKGVDSTLKIQPAELGDSAMYLCASSQLAGGSEQYFGPGTRLTVT.

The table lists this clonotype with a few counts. CDR3 region: CASSRTGLEQYF. CDR3 nucleotide sequence: TGTGCCAGCAGTCGCACAGGGCTCGAGCAGTACTTC. The V and J genes are TRBV9 and TRBJ2-7; tentative D call: TRBD1 (6 bases). Germline CDR1 reads SGDLS; CDR2 reads YYNGEE. CDR3 length equals 12 residues. Trimming removed 5 bases from V and 6 bases from J, with 12 bases in between.

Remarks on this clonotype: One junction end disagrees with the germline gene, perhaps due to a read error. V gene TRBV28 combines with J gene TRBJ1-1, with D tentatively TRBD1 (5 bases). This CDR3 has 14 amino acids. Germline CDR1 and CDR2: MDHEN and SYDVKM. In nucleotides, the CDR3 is TGTGCCAGCAGTTTAAGGACAAGGAACACTGAAGCTCTCTTT. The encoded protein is CASSLRTRNTEALF.

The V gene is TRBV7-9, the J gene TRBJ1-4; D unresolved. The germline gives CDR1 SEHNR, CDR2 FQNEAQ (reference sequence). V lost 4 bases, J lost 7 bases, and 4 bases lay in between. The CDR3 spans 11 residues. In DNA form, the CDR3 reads TGTGCCAGCAGCTCCAGTGAAAAACTGTTTTTT. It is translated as CASSSSEKLFF.

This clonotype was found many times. The CDR3 DNA is TGCGCCAGCAGCTTGATGGCAAGCGAGAACACTGAAGCTTTCTTT. It yields the protein CASSLMASENTEAFF. V is TRBV5-1 and J is TRBJ1-1; no firm D call. CDR1 SGHRS and CDR2 YFSETQ come from the germline V gene. V was cut by 1 base and J by 1 base, with 11 bases left in between. The CDR3 has 15 amino acids.

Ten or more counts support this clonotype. The CDR3 sequence: CASSLGDRGQFF. DNA for the CDR3: TGTGCCAGCAGCTTAGGGGACAGGGGGCAGTTCTTC. The V gene is TRBV7-9, the J gene TRBJ2-1; 10 bases agree with TRBD1. Per the germline V gene, CDR1 is SEHNR and CDR2 is FQNEAQ (reference sequence). V lost 1 base and J lost 12; bases outside the gene matches: 0. The CDR3 is made up of 12 amino acids.

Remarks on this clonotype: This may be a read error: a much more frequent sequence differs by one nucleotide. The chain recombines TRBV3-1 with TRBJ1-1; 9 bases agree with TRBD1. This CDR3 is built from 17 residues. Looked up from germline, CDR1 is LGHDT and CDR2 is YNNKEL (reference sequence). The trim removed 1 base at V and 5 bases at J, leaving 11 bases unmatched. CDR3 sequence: CASSQAGFDRGGTEAFF. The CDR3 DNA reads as TGTGCCAGCAGCCAAGCTGGCTTCGACAGGGGGGGAACTGAAGCTTTCTTT. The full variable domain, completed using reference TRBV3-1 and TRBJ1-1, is DTAVSQTPKYLVTQMGNDKSIKCEQNLGHDTMYWYKQDSKKFLKIMFSYNNKELIINETVPNRFSPKSPDKAHLNLHINSLELGDSAVYFCASSQAGFDRGGTEAFFGQGTRLTVV.

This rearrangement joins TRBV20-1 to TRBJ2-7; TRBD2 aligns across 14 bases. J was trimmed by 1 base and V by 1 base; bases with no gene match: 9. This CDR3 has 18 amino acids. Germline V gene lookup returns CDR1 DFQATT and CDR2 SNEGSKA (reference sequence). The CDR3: CSARARRLAGGPSYEQYF. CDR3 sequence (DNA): TGCAGTGCTAGAGCCCGTCGACTAGCGGGAGGGCCTTCCTACGAGCAGTACTTC.

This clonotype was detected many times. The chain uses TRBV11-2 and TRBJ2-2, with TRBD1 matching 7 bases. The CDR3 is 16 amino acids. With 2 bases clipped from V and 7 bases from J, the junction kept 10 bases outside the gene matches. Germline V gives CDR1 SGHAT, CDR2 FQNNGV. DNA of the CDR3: TGTGCCAGCAGCTTAAGGGCAGGGGGTCAAAGCGGGGAGCTGTTTTTT. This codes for CASSLRAGGQSGELFF. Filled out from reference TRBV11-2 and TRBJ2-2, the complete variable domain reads EAGVAQSPRYKIIEKRQSVAFWCNPISGHATLYWYQQILGQGPKLLIQFQNNGVVDDSQLPKDRFSAERLKGVDSTLKIQPAKLEDSAVYLCASSLRAGGQSGELFFGEGSRLTVL.

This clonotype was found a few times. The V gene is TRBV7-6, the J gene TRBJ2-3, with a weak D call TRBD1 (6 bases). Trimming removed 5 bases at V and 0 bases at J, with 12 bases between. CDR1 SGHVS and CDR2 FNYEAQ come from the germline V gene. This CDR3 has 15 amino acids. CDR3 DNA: TGTGCCAGCAGCCCAAGTAGGGGGAGCACAGATACGCAGTATTTT. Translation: CASSPSRGSTDTQYF.

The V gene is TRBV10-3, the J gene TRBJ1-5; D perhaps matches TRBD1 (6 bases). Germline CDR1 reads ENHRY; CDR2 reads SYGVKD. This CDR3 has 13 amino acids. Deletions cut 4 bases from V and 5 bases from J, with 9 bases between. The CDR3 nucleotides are TGTGCCATCAGTGGGAACAGGGATCAGCCCCAGCATTTT. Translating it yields CAISGNRDQPQHF.

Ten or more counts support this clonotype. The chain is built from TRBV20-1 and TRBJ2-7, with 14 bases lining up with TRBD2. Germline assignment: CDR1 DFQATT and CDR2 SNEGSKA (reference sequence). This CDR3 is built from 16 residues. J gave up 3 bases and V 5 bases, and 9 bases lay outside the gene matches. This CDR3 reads CSAAGTSGSRIYEQYF. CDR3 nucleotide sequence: TGCAGTGCTGCCGGGACTAGCGGGAGTAGGATCTACGAGCAGTACTTC.

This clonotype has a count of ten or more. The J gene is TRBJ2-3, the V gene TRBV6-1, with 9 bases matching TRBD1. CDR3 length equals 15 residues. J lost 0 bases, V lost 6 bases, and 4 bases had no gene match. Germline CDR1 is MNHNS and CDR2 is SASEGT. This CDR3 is CASRTGTGSTDTQYF. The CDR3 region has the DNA TGTGCCAGCAGGACCGGGACAGGGAGCACAGATACGCAGTATTTT.

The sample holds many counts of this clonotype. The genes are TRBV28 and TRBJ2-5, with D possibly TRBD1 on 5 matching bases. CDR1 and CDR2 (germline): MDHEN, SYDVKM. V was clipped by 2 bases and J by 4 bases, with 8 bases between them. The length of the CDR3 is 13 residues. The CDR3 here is CASSLEDRETQYF. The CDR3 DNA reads TGTGCCAGCAGTTTAGAAGACAGAGAGACCCAGTACTTC.

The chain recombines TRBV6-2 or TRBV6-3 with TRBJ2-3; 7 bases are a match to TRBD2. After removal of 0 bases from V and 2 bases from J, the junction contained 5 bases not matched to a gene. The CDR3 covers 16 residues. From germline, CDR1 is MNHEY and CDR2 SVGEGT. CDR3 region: CASSYSGGRTTDTQYF. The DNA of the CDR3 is TGTGCCAGCAGTTACTCGGGCGGGAGAACCACAGATACGCAGTATTTT.